Described below is a single TCR beta chain sequence and its context. Antigen unknown. The data were obtained in a study of shared clonotypes between healthy human individuals. Study-level points and caveats: Naive CD4 clonotypes were shared across a few donors at around 5%. Some clonotypes were shared by all four sorted-subset donors, while others were not shared. The non-shared ones had lower generation probabilities than the shared ones.

Sequencing was performed with immunoSEQ multiplex PCR; in TCRdb, only in-frame clones are kept and a portion is missing. This sample has over a million clones, with about four fifths found just once. The length of the CDR3 is 17 residues. V was clipped by 0 bases and J by 2 bases, with 14 bases between them. CDR1 LGHNA and CDR2 YNFKEQ come from the germline V gene. The material sequenced was memory CD4+ T cells from PBMCs. Subset specified: CD45RA-negative fraction. This sequence originates from a man younger than 35 in good health. Some clones in this sample may be carry-over from other donors' samples. V usage is TRBV4-2 and J usage is TRBJ2-1, with D possibly TRBD1 on 6 matching bases. CDR3 sequence reads: CASSQDPLDRPYNEQFF. CDR3 nucleotides: TGTGCCAGCAGCCAAGACCCTCTGGACAGACCCTACAATGAGCAGTTCTTC.